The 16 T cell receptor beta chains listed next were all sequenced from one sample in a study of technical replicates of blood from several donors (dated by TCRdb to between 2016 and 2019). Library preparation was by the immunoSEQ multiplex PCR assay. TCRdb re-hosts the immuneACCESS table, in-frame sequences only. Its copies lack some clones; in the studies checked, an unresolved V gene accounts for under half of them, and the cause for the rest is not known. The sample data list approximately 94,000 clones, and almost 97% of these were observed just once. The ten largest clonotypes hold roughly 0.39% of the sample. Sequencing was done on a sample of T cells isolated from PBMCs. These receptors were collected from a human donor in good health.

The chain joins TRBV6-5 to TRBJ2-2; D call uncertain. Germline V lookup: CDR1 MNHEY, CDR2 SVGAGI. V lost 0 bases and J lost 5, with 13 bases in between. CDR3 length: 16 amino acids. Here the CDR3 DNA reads TGTGCCAGCAGTTACTCGATGTCCGAGAGTACCGGGGAGCTGTTTTTT. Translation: CASSYSMSESTGELFF.

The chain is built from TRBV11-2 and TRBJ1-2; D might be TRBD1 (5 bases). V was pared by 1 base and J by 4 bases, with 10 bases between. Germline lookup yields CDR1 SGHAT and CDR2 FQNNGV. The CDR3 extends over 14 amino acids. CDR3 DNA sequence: TGTGCCAGCAGCTTAGGCAATACAGGCTATGGCTACACCTTC. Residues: CASSLGNTGYGYTF.

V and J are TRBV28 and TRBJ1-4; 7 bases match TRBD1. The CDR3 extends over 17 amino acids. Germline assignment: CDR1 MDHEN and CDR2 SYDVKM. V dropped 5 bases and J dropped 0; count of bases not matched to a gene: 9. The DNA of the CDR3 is TGTGCCAGCAGTCGAACCGGGACAGCCTCAACTAATGAAAAACTGTTTTTT. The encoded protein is CASSRTGTASTNEKLFF.

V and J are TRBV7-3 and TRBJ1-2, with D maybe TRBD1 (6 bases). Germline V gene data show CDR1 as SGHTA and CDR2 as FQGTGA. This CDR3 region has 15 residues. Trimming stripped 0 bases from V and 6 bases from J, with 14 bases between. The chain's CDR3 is CASSLTRGAQDGYTF. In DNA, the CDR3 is TGTGCCAGCAGCTTAACCAGGGGCGCACAGGATGGCTACACCTTC.

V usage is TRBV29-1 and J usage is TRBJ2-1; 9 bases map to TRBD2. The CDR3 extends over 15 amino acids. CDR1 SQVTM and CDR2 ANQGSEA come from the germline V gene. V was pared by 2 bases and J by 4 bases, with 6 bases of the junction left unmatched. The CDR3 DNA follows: TGCAGCGTTGAATCGGGACTAGCTTCGTACAATGAGCAGTTCTTC. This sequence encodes CSVESGLASYNEQFF.

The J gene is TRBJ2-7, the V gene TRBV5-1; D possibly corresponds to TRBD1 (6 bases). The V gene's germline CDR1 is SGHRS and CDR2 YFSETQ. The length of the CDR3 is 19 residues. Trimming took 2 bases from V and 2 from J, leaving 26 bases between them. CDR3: CASSFRTVQGSYIPYEQYF. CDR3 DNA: TGCGCCAGCAGCTTCCGAACAGTCCAGGGGAGTTATATCCCCTACGAGCAGTACTTC.

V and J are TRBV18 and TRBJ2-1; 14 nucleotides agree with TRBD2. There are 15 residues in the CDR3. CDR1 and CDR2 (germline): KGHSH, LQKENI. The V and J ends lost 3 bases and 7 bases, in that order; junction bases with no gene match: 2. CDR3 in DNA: TGTGCCAGCTCACCGGGACTAGCGGGAGTGAATGAGCAGTTCTTC. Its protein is CASSPGLAGVNEQFF.

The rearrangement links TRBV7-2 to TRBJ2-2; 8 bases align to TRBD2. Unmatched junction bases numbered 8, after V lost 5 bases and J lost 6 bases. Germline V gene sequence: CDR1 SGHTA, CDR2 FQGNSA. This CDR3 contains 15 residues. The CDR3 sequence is CASSLLSGAAGELFF. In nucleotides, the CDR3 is TGTGCCAGCAGCCTCCTTAGCGGGGCGGCCGGGGAGCTGTTTTTT.

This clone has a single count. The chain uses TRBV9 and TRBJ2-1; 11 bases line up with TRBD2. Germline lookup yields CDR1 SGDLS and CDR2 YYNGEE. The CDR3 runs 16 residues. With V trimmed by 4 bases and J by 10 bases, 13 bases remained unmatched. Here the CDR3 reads CASSFKSTSGSPEQFF. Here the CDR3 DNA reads TGTGCCAGCAGCTTCAAAAGCACTAGCGGGAGTCCAGAGCAGTTCTTC.

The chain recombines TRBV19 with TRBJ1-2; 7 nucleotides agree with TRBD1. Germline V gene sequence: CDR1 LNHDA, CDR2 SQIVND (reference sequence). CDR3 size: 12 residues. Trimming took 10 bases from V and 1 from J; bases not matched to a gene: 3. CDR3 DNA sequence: TGTGCCACTGACAGGGTTAACTATGGCTACACCTTC. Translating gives CATDRVNYGYTF.

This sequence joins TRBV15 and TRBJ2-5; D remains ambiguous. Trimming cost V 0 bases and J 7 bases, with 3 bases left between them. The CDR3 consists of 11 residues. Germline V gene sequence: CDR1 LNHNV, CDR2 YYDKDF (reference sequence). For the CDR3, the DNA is TGTGCCACCAGCAGAGACGGGACCCAGTACTTC. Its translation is CATSRDGTQYF.

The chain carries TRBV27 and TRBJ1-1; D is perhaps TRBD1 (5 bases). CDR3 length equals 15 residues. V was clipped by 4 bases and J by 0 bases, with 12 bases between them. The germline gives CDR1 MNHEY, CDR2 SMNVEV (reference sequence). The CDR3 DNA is TGTGCCAGCAGTTCCGGGGGGGTATTGAACACTGAAGCTTTCTTT. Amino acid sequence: CASSSGGVLNTEAFF.

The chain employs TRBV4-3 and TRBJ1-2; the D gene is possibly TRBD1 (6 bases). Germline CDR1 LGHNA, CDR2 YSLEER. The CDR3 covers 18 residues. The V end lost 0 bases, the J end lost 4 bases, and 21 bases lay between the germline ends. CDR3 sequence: CASSQDITGGGLVYGYTF. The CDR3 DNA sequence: TGCGCCAGCAGCCAAGACATTACGGGCGGGGGGCTGGTCTATGGCTACACCTTC.

This CDR3 reads CASSSTGTERSGGYTF. The CDR3 DNA is TGTGCCAGCAGCTCGACCGGGACAGAAAGAAGTGGTGGCTACACCTTC. This chain connects TRBV7-9 to TRBJ1-2; TRBD1 matches at 7 bases. The CDR3 loop spans 16 amino acids. Unmatched junction bases numbered 15, after V lost 4 bases and J lost 7 bases. Germline-derived CDR1 and CDR2 are SEHNR and FQNEAQ (reference sequence).

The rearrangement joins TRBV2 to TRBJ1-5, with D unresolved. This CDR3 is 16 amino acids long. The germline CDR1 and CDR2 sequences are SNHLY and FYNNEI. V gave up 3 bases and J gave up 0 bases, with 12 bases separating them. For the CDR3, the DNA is TGTGCCAGCAGTGAGGAGACCGGATATAGCAATCAGCCCCAGCATTTT. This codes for CASSEETGYSNQPQHF.

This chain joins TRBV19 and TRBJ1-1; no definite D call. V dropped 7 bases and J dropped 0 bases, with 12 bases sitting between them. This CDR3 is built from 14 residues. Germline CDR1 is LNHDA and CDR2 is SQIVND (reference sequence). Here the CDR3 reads CASTLGRMNTEAFF. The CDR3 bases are TGTGCCAGTACCCTTGGCCGAATGAACACTGAAGCTTTCTTT.